This entry describes one T cell receptor (beta chain). Its antigen remains unidentified. Qualities for individual bases were not recorded, and no much larger clone is one base off. This sample stems from a study of cytomegalovirus exposure and HLA in healthy donors (dated by TCRdb to the late 2010s). Background on the whole study: According to an earlier analysis of several hundred of the donors, about 179 million T cells yielded 120 million or so unique TCR beta sequences and more than 250 Gb of sequence data. The number of typed donors differed by locus: about 629-630 for A, B, C, DRB1 and DQB1; 500 to 550 for DQA1; over 600 for DPA1; and roughly 490 for DPB1. Donor age, sex, ethnicity and CMV serostatus were compiled together with the repertoire data. Among the roughly 380 genotyped donors, approximately 76% belonged to the genetic ancestry cluster associated with self-reported Caucasian donors. An early release that covered 500 to 800 HLA-typed donors contained approximately 290 gigabases of sequencing data and 85 million to 100 million unique TCR sequences. About five DR-DQ haplotypes were treated as single units for association and clustering because of strong linkage in the cohort. A separate validation cohort of roughly 130 different subjects was used in addition to the roughly 670-subject first cohort. A later genetic analysis used genome-wide SNP genotypes for about 60% of the 666 donors, treating that subset as a discovery cohort. All discovery cohort repertoires had been generated on a single sequencing platform. Among almost 400 genotyped donors of the cohort, an average of approximately 240,000 unique TCR beta nucleotide sequences were sequenced per donor, around 18% of them non-productive. High-throughput TCR immunosequencing, statistical association of individual TCRs with disease status, and machine learning were combined to predict cytomegalovirus infection status. The aim of the study was to test whether cataloging public T cell receptors could identify signatures of past pathogen exposure. HLA typing included class I and class II loci at four-digit resolution. A later analysis re-examined previously published TCR beta repertoires from just over 650 donors and added high-resolution HLA genotyping to investigate patterns of TCR occurrence. Using immunosequencing, the study profiled T cell repertoires from about 620 subjects and related those repertoires to cytomegalovirus serostatus. An earlier analysis of more than 450 of the donors used high-throughput TCR beta sequencing to judge whether each TCR beta V gene segment behaved as functional or pseudogenic. Rather than drawing on any new phenotypic data, the later analysis identified candidate immune exposures from TCR beta sequences and the way those sequences occurred across donors.

From the cysteine up to the phenylalanine, the CDR3 has a length of 14 residues. Just the 42-base CDR3 DNA is kept, in frame starting at base 1. The junction shows trimming of 0 bases on V and 4 bases on J, and the gene matches do not reach 2 bases of it. CDR1 ENHRY and CDR2 SYGVKD were looked up in the germline V gene. Study-level results and caveats: Some IMGT-functional V segments, including TRBV6-2 and TRBV6-3, could not be distinguished by the 87-base-pair reads and were therefore excluded. A further reported finding was that TCR beta sequences accurately predicted the HLA-A and HLA-B alleles for most subjects in the first cohort. The authors suggested that the approach could potentially be extended to other disease states and immunological phenotypes. Immune exposure information for the cohort was limited to CMV serostatus. In an earlier analysis of fewer than 700 of the donors, most TCR beta V segments appeared in productive rearrangements about 87% or about 30% of the time, broadly matching IMGT annotations. This cohort had only TCR beta chains sequenced, and the lack of alpha or paired-chain data limited which features could be detected. Specific HLA alleles were associated with over 15,000 TCR beta sequences at a false discovery rate of 0.05 in a later analysis. Roughly uniform sequencing depth across donors was assumed in presence/absence analyses, although this assumption may not hold. Across donors, most TCR sequences were observed very rarely, whereas some public TCRs were present in many individuals. According to a later genetic analysis, donors in an Asian-associated ancestry cluster had fewer N-insertions in productive TCRs than the approximately 710-donor mean. The study listed approximately 150 TCR beta chains as associated with cytomegalovirus. The classifier was reported to diagnose cytomegalovirus status with high specificity and sensitivity in both the original cohort and the validation cohort. HLA typing was unavailable for some donors at each locus, so association tests used only the typed subset. A few of the identified cytomegalovirus-associated TCR beta chains were confirmed in vitro to be specific for cytomegalovirus antigens. Most CMV-associated TCR beta chains appeared to be HLA-restricted in a later analysis, and the HLA associations seemed to be driven largely by CMV exposure. In a later analysis, the rate of TCR association differed among HLA loci, with DRB1 alleles having the most associated TCRs and HLA-C alleles having the fewest. A later genetic analysis associated a missense DCLRE1C variant with V-gene and J-gene trimming of TCR beta chains, and an independent cohort replicated the association. Assigning TCR associations to individual alleles was difficult when HLA alleles, especially DR and DQ, strongly co-occurred. Linkage disequilibrium might explain the correlated functional status among segregating V segments, but an unknown experimental factor could not be excluded. Because counts were too low, roughly 16 rarely observed V segments, including chromosome 9 orphons, were excluded from the earlier analysis of 587 of the donors. Several of the top co-occurrence clusters appeared to be linked to parvovirus B19, influenza, CMV and Epstein-Barr virus, according to a later analysis. A cluster of highly shared sequence variants was judged likely to represent a technical artifact of the sequencing pipeline. A later analysis found that HLA-associated TCR beta chains were more clonally expanded and had lower generation probabilities than equally common non-associated chains.

The library relied on the immunoSEQ multiplex PCR assay. For the multiplex PCR, a mixture combining 60 forward primers for TCR Vbeta segments and 13 reverse primers for TCR Jbeta segments was used. The CDR3 region of rearranged TCR beta genes was amplified from genomic DNA by a multiplex PCR assay. The Illumina HiSeq System was used to sequence the amplified TCR beta libraries as 87-base-pair reads. Per the original workflow: A later analysis tallied around 80 million unique TCR beta chains across the 700 or so repertoires, and about 10 million of those chains were shared by two or more donors. Raw reads were error-corrected and collapsed into unique sequences with a nearest-neighbor algorithm that merged closely related sequences to remove PCR and sequencing errors. V, D and J gene segments were assigned by aligning CDR3 sequences to IMGT reference sequences. Each retained sequence needed at least a six-nucleotide match to both a V gene segment and a J gene segment. A rearrangement was called productive if the CDR3 had no stop codons and remained in frame with V and J, and every other rearrangement was called non-productive. CDR3 was defined by IMGT convention, running from the second conserved V-encoded cysteine to the conserved J-encoded phenylalanine. Sequences without an unambiguous match to a single V gene segment were excluded from the earlier analysis of several hundred of the donors. An earlier analysis of several hundred of the donors called V segments functional above 56.7% productive rearrangements and segregating when the between-donor standard deviation exceeded 5%. To diagnose cytomegalovirus status from the catalog of TCR beta chain sequences, a statistical classification framework was built. V and J gene assignment, in a later analysis, came from comparing TCR nucleotide sequences with IMGT/GENE-DB human TR gene sequences. In a later analysis, CDR3 sequences and most-parsimonious VDJ recombination scenarios were assigned using the TCRdist pipeline. In a later analysis, each TCR beta chain was defined by its CDR3 amino acid sequence together with its V-gene family, and reads lacking a unique V-gene family were excluded. In a later analysis, several hundred highly shared, low-generation-probability nucleotide sequences were removed to address suspected cross-contamination and a sequencing artifact. A later analysis calculated a clonal expansion index for each public chain from normalized within-repertoire ranks of inferred template counts. In a later analysis, generation probabilities were computed using a VDJ recombination model fitted to out-of-frame rearrangements, and the results were checked against IGoR. In a later analysis, TCR-TCR, TCR-HLA and TCR-CMV co-occurrence was scored with hypergeometric tests, and a repertoire-size bias correction was applied to TCR pairs. False discovery rates were estimated in a later analysis by permuting HLA or CMV assignments 20 times. In a later analysis, co-occurring TCRs were grouped using DBSCAN, with TCRdist sequence similarity added in when clustering inside HLA-allele-positive subsets. Repertoires with fewer than 30,000 or more than 120,000 public chains were left out of co-occurrence clustering, as were about 5 repertoires with anomalous nucleotide sharing. TCRdb's version of the immuneACCESS table is confined to in-frame rearrangements and falls short of the full clone set. An unresolved V gene accounts for under half of the shortfall where checked; the remainder is of unknown origin. V and J calls and clone size follow that table, whereas D and trimming were derived from the DNA. Recorded for this sample are about 150,000 clones; about three quarters of them occurred a single time. The ten largest clonotypes hold around 1.5% of the sample.

In total, more than 500 healthy bone marrow donors made up the cohort. At the time of sampling, all cohort members were nominally healthy, though unrecorded immune exposures were likely present. The donor tested CMV seropositive and was one of the 289 seropositive cohort members. Each donor provided a peripheral blood sample, and peripheral blood mononuclear cells were used for TCR beta sequencing. Genomic DNA was extracted from the blood cell samples with the Qiagen DNeasy Blood Extraction Kit. The sample comprised PBMCs. The rearranged segments are TRBV10-3 and TRBJ1-2; 7 bases in between match TRBD1. The origin of this receptor is a woman in her 30s in good health and CMV-seropositive. The DNA sequence is given as TGTGCCATCAGTGAGTCAGACAGGGCCTATGGCTACACCTTC. The encoded protein is CAISESDRAYGYTF.